A selection of T cell receptor beta chains follows, all from one sample in a study of blood T cell repertoires in COVID-19. Produced via immunoSEQ multiplex PCR; TCRdb's table is partial and in-frame only. The sample contains about 61,000 clones, about 90% of which appear only once. Sequenced sample: peripheral blood. The receptor source for this set is a man older than 75 in a cohort sampled during active COVID-19. Each CDR3 is given with its conserved first and last residue. Fields, in order: D gene, V gene, clone size, J gene, CDR3 protein, CDR3 DNA. The D gene is left open where the match is weak. For some rows the clone size is stated as once, few or many, or as a class when expanded; others skip it.

-,TRBV4-1,-,TRBJ1-2,CASSQDARPPGFYGYTF,TGCGCCAGCAGCCAAGATGCGCGCCCGCCAGGATTCTATGGCTACACCTTC
-,TRBV19,-,TRBJ1-1,CASSPGQNTEAFF,TGTGCCAGTAGTCCGGGACAGAACACTGAAGCTTTCTTT
-,TRBV5-1,once,TRBJ1-1,CASSLGEAHTEAFF,TGCGCCAGCAGCTTGGGGGAGGCCCACACTGAAGCTTTCTTT
TRBD1,TRBV15,once,TRBJ2-2,CATSREQGAENTGELFF,TGTGCCACCAGCAGAGAACAGGGGGCTGAGAACACCGGGGAGCTGTTTTTT
-,TRBV27,-,TRBJ2-5,CASSLSGGQETQYF,TGTGCCAGCAGTTTATCCGGGGGCCAAGAGACCCAGTACTTC
-,TRBV7-8,-,TRBJ1-1,CASSLVMNTEAFF,TGTGCCAGCAGCTTAGTTATGAACACTGAAGCTTTCTTT
TRBD1,TRBV11-2,-,TRBJ2-7,CASSPRTGGYEQYF,TGTGCCAGCAGCCCTCGGACAGGGGGCTACGAGCAGTACTTC
-,TRBV13,-,TRBJ2-5,CASSLAGSQETQYF,TGTGCCAGCAGCTTAGCAGGCAGTCAAGAGACCCAGTACTTC
-,TRBV30,few,TRBJ1-2,CASDRSGYGYTF,TGTGCCTCCGACAGGTCAGGATATGGCTACACCTTC
-,TRBV15,-,TRBJ2-4,CATSPSGSARLAKNIQYF,TGTGCCACCAGCCCGAGCGGCTCGGCCCGGCTAGCCAAAAACATTCAGTACTTC
TRBD2,TRBV7-2,-,TRBJ2-1,CASSLATSGGAPYNEQFF,TGTGCCAGCAGCTTAGCAACTAGCGGGGGGGCACCCTACAATGAGCAGTTCTTC
-,TRBV19,-,TRBJ1-3,CASSRDGGSGNTIYF,TGTGCCAGTAGTAGAGACGGGGGATCTGGAAACACCATATATTTT
TRBD2,TRBV10-2,-,TRBJ2-2,CATPTGTSATGELFF,TGCGCCACCCCGACAGGGACTAGCGCCACCGGGGAGCTGTTTTTT
TRBD1,TRBV7-3,-,TRBJ2-5,CASSEQGGETQYF,TGTGCCAGCAGCGAACAGGGGGGTGAGACCCAGTACTTC
-,TRBV19,-,TRBJ1-3,CASSLPGISGNTIYF,TGTGCCAGTAGTCTACCAGGGATCTCTGGAAACACCATATATTTT
-,TRBV15,-,TRBJ2-7,CATSRAPGGYEQYF,TGTGCCACCAGCAGAGCCCCCGGCGGCTACGAGCAGTACTTC
-,TRBV19,-,TRBJ1-5,CASSYGRNQPQHF,TGTGCCAGTAGTTACGGGAGAAATCAGCCCCAGCATTTT
-,TRBV7-2,-,TRBJ2-3,CASSLDRDTQYF,TGTGCCAGCAGCTTAGACAGAGATACGCAGTATTTT
TRBD1,TRBV10-3,-,TRBJ1-3,CAISEPGQYRNTIYF,TGTGCCATCAGTGAGCCGGGACAGTATCGAAACACCATATATTTT
TRBD2,TRBV6-1,-,TRBJ2-3,CASSAPIQGGPVDTQYF,TGTGCCAGCAGTGCCCCTATTCAGGGAGGGCCCGTAGATACGCAGTATTTT
-,TRBV7-9,-,TRBJ1-2,CASSLREVRANYGYTF,TGTGCCAGCAGCTTACGGGAGGTTAGGGCTAACTATGGCTACACCTTC
-,TRBV19,-,TRBJ1-1,CASFGGGRMNTEAFF,TGTGCCAGTTTTGGGGGGGGACGGATGAACACTGAAGCTTTCTTT
TRBD2,TRBV5-1,-,TRBJ2-2,CASSLAGTSGYTGELFF,TGCGCCAGCAGCTTGGCCGGGACTAGCGGATACACCGGGGAGCTGTTTTTT
TRBD1,TRBV2,-,TRBJ1-6,CASTPGTGINSPLHF,TGTGCCAGCACCCCTGGGACAGGGATCAATTCACCCCTCCACTTT
TRBD2,TRBV6-5,-,TRBJ2-7,CASSRGTSDFYEQYF,TGTGCCAGCAGCCGAGGGACTAGCGACTTTTACGAGCAGTACTTC
-,TRBV21-1,-,TRBJ1-1,CASSAQCTSPNTEAFF,TGTGCCAGCAGCGCCCAGTGTACCTCCCCTAACACTGAAGCTTTCTTT
TRBD1,TRBV30,-,TRBJ2-7,CASTGEIHEQYF,TGTGCCTCAACAGGGGAAATCCACGAGCAGTACTTC
-,TRBV2,-,TRBJ2-2,CASSYRERNTGELFF,TGTGCCAGCAGTTACAGGGAGAGGAACACCGGGGAGCTGTTTTTT
TRBD1,TRBV11-2,-,TRBJ1-4,CASSLTRQGPEKLFF,TGTGCCAGCAGCTTAACGAGACAGGGACCTGAAAAACTGTTTTTT
-,TRBV10-3,-,TRBJ1-1,CAISESQVINTEAFF,TGTGCCATCAGTGAGTCCCAGGTCATTAACACTGAAGCTTTCTTT
TRBD2,TRBV5-1,-,TRBJ2-5,CASSATSGRDETQYF,TGCGCCAGCAGCGCGACTAGCGGGAGAGATGAGACCCAGTACTTC